The 4 T cell receptor beta chains below were found in one sample sequenced in a study of T cell clonality in common variable immunodeficiency. The repertoire was sequenced with immunoSEQ multiplex PCR; TCRdb's copy has only in-frame clones and lacks some. The sample has tens of thousands of clones, none seen only once. Input material: peripheral blood mononuclear cells. The receptors derive from a person aged 18-70 years in good health.

This clone was picked up a small number of times. Coverage ceases 3 residues before the CDR3 finishes, and the germline J gene fills in the end. The chain links TRBV11-1 to TRBJ1-2; no clear D gene. CDR1 is SGHAT, CDR2 FQDESV, per germline (reference sequence). The CDR3 runs to 15 residues. The sequenced part of the CDR3 DNA is TGTGCCAGCAGCTTAGCATCTAGCGGCACAGATACC. Protein: CASSLASSGTDT. The entire CDR3 protein reads CASSLASSGTDTYTF. Combining the CDR3 with reference TRBV11-1 and TRBJ1-2 gives the whole variable domain EAEVAQSPRYKITEKSQAVAFWCDPISGHATLYWYRQILGQGPELLVQFQDESVVDDSQLPKDRFSAERLKGVDSTLKIQPAELGDSAMYLCASSLASSGTDTYTFGSGTRLTVV.

This clone showed up many times. The CDR3 goes on 3 residues after the read ends, and that part is filled in from the germline J gene. The J gene is TRBJ2-5, the V gene TRBV10-3; 7 positions match TRBD1. The CDR3 is 15 amino acids. The germline CDR1 and CDR2 sequences are ENHRY and SYGVKD. Trimming took 5 bases from V and 5 from J; bases not matched to a gene: 11. The CDR3 sequence: CAISPDRPLGETQYF. The sequenced CDR3 bases are TGTGCCATCAGTCCGGACAGGCCCTTAGGGGAGACC.

This clone was observed many times. The read gets to within 3 residues of the CDR3 end, and the germline J gene fills in the rest. The chain recombines TRBV28 with TRBJ1-2; D gene unclear. This CDR3 has 14 residues. Trimming left V 2 bases short and J 5 bases short, with 12 bases between. Germline-derived CDR1 and CDR2 are MDHEN and SYDVKM. The sequenced CDR3 bases are TGTGCCAGCAGTTTAAGCGGGCTCGAATATGGC. As protein: CASSLSGLEYG. The full CDR3 protein is CASSLSGLEYGYTF.

This clone was seen many times. The junction and the germline gene differ at one end; a read error may be behind it. The read gets to within 3 residues of the CDR3 end, and the germline J gene fills in the rest. The V gene is TRBV4-2, the J gene TRBJ2-1; 11 bases agree with TRBD2. Germline V CDR1 and CDR2: LGHNA, YNFKEQ. This CDR3 comprises 15 residues. CDR3 loop: CASSNPGLAVNEQFF. The sequenced CDR3 bases are TGCGCCAGCAGCAATCCGGGACTAGCGGTCAATGAG.